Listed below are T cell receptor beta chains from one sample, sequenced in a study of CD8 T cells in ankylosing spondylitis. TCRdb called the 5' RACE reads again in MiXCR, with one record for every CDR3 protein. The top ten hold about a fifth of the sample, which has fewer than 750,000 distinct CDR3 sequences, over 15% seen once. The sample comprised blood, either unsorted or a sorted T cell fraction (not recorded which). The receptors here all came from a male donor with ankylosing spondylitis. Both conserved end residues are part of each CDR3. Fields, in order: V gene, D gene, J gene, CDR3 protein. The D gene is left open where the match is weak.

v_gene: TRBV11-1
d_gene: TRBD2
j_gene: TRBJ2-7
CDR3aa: CASSMASGGSYEQYF

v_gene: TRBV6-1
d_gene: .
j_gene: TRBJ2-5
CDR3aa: CASSSTSVGETQYF

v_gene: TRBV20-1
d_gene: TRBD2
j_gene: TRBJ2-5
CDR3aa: CSALGTSGETQYF

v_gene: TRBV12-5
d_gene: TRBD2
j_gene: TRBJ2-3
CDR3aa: CASGLASGVVDTQYF

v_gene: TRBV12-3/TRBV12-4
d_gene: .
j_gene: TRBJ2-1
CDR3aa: CASSLEGGGYNEQFF

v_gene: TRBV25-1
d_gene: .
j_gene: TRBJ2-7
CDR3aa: CASVRGRPSSYEQYF

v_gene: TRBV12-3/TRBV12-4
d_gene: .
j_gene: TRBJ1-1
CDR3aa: CASSSPAGGEWGMNTEAFF

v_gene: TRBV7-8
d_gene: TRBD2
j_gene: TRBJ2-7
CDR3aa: CASKLTSGTPYEQYF

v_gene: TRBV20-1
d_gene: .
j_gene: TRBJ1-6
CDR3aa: CSASEVGPNSPLHF

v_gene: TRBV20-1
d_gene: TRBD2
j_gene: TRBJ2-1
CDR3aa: CSARPSRGGNNEQFF

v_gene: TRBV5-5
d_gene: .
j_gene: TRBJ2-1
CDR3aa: CASSLEGLGGNEQFF

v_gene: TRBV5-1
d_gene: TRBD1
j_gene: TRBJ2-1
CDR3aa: CASSEGTGGRNYNEQFF

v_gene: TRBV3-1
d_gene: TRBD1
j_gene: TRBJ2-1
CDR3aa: CASSVTGGLYNEQFF

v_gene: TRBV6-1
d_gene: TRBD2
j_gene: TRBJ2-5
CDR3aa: CASRSGTSGSGETQYF

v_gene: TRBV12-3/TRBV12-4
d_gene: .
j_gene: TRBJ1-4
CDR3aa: CASSSWGEKLFF

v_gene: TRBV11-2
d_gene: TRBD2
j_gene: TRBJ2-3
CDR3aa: CASSLDGAGGFADTQYF

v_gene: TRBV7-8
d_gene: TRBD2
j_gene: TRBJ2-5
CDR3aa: CASSSLPLGLAGEQETQYF

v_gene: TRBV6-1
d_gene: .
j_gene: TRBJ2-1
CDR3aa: CASRGHAFYNEQFF

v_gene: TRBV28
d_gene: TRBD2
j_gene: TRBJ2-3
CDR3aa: CASSRRLAGTTDTQYF

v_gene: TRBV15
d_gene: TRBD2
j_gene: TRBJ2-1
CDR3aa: CATSRDSGGPNEQFF

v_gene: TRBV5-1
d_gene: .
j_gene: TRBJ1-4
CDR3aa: CASSSRGDTTNEKLFF

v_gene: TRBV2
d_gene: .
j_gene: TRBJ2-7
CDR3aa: CASTTEEGYEQYF

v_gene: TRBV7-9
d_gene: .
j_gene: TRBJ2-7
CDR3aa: CASSGQGSSYEQYF

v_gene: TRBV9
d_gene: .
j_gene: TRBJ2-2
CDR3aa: CASASGVVPGELFF

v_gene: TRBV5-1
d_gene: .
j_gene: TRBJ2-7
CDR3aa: CASSLNYPYEQYF

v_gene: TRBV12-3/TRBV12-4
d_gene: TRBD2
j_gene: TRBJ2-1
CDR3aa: CATTPGTSAYNEQFF

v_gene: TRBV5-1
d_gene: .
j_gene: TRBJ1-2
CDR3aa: CASSPRERMANYGYTF

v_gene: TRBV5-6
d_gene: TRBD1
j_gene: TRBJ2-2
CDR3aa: CASSWGQGKSGELFF

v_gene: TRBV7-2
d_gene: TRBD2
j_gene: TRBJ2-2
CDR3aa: CASSHSGGGLFF

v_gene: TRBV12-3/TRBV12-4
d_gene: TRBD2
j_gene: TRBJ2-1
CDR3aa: CASSPGGAPSYNEQFF

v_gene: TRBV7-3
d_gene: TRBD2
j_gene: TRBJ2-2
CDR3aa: CASSLGGSGGGSPNGELFF

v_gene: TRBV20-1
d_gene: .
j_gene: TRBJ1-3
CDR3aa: CSVTGFGGNTIYF

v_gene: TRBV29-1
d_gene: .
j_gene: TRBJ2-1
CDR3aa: CSAVGLYNEQFF

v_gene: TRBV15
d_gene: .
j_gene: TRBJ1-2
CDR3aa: CATSRAENYGYTF

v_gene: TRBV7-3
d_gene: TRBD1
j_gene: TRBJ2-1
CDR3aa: CASSLTGGTEQFF

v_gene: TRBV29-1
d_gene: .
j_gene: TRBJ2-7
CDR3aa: CSVGNWAYEQYF

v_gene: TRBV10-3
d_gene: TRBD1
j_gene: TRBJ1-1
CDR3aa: CAISQTTGFTEAFF

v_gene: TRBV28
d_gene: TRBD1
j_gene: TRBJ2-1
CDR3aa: CASAPPGQENNEQFF

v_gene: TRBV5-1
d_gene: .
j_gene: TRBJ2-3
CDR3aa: CASSLRVAVDTQYF

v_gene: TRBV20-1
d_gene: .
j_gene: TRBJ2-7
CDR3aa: CSAPLGSEQYF

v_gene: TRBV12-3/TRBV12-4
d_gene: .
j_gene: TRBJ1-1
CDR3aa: CASSFGGLTEAFF

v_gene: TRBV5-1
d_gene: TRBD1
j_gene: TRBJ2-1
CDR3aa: CASSSGTALINEQFF

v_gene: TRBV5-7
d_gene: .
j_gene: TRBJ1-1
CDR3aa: CASSFGPRGTEAFF

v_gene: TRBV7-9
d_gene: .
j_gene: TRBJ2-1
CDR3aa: CASSLEANNEQFF

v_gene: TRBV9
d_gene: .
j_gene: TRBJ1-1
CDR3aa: CASSASGTEGAEAFF

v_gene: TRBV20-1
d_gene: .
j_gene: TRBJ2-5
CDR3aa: CSARSRRQETQYF

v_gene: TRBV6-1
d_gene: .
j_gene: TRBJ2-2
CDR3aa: CASSGRPSGELFF

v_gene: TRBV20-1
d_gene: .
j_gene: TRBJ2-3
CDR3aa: CSALAESTDTQYF

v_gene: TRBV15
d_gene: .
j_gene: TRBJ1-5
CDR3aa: CATSSPSQYSNQPQHF

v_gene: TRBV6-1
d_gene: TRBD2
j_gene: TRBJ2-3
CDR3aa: CASSPGLALTDTQYF